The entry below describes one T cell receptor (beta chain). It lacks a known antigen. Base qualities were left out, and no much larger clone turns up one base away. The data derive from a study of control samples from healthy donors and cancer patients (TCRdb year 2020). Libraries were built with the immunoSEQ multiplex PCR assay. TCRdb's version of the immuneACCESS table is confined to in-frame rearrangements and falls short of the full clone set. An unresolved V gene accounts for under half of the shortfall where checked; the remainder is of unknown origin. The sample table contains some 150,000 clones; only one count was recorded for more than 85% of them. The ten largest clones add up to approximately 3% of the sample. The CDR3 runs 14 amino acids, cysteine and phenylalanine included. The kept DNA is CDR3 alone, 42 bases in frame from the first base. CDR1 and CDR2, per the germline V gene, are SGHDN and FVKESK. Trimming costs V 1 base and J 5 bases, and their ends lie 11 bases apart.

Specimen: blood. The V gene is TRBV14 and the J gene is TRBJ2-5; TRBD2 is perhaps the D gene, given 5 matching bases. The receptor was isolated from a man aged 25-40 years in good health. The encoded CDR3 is CASSQAGFRETQYF. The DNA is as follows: TGTGCCAGCAGCCAAGCGGGATTTCGGGAGACCCAGTACTTC.